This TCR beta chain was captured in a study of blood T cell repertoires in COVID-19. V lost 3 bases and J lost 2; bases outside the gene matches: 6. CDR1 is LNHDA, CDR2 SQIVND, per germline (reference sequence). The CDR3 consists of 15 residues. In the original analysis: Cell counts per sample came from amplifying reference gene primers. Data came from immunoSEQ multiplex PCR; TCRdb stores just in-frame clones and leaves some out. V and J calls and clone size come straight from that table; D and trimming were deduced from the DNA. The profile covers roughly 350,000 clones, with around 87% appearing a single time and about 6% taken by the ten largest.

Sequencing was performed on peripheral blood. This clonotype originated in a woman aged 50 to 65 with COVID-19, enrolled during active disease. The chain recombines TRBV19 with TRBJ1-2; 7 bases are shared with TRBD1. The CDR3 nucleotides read TGTGCCAGTAGTATTGGACAGGCTGGGAACTATGGCTACACCTTC. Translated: CASSIGQAGNYGYTF. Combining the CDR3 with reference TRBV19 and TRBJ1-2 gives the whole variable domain DGGITQSPKYLFRKEGQNVTLSCEQNLNHDAMYWYRQDPGQGLRLIYYSQIVNDFQKGDIAEGYSVSREKKESFPLTVTSAQKNPTAFYLCASSIGQAGNYGYTFGSGTRLTVV.